The 10 T cell receptor beta chains below all came from one sample that was sequenced in a study of blood T cell repertoires in COVID-19. The protocol was immunoSEQ multiplex PCR, while the TCRdb copy is restricted to in-frame clones and leaves out a portion. The profile shows about 260,000 clones, 75% to 90% of them singletons. The source material was peripheral blood. The receptors stem from a man aged 25 to 45 with active or convalescent COVID-19.

The CDR3 DNA is TGTGCCAGCAGCTTCGACAGTTCCAACGAGCAGTACTTC. The encoded protein is CASSFDSSNEQYF. The chain links TRBV7-8 to TRBJ2-7; a weak D match, TRBD1 (5 bases). The CDR3 has 13 amino acids. Germline V gives CDR1 SGHVS, CDR2 FQNEAQ. V was trimmed by 3 bases and J by 5 bases, leaving 11 bases between them.

V gene TRBV11-2 combines with J gene TRBJ2-1, with TRBD2 matching 8 bases. The CDR3 has 16 residues. Trimming at V came to 2 bases and at J to 8 bases, leaving 11 bases not matched to a gene. Germline V CDR1 and CDR2: SGHAT, FQNNGV. The CDR3 protein is CASSLNPAGGTDEQFF. In nucleotides, the CDR3 is TGTGCCAGCAGCTTAAATCCCGCGGGGGGCACGGATGAGCAGTTCTTC.

CDR3 in amino acids: CASSLQGGEQYF. The CDR3 DNA sequence: TGTGCCAGCAGTTTACAGGGTGGCGAGCAGTACTTC. The V and J genes are TRBV27 and TRBJ2-7; perhaps TRBD1 as D (5 bases). The CDR3 spans 12 residues. Trimming took 2 bases from V and 6 from J, leaving 8 bases between them. From germline, CDR1 is MNHEY and CDR2 SMNVEV (reference sequence).

The chain employs TRBV6-6 and TRBJ2-3; weak D call: TRBD1 (6 bases). Germline-derived CDR1 and CDR2 are MNHNY and SVGAGI (reference sequence). The CDR3 has 15 residues. V was trimmed by 6 bases and J by 0 bases, leaving 13 bases between them. The CDR3 region has the DNA TGTGCCAGCAGAGTAACAGGGTTTAGCACAGATACGCAGTATTTT. Protein product: CASRVTGFSTDTQYF.

The chain combines TRBV29-1 with TRBJ1-2, with TRBD1 matching 8 bases. V shed 3 bases, J shed 8 bases, and the junction held 8 bases outside the gene matches. This CDR3 is built from 13 residues. Germline assignment: CDR1 SQVTM and CDR2 ANQGSEA. The CDR3 is CSVEAGGALGYTF. The CDR3 DNA sequence: TGCAGCGTTGAGGCAGGGGGCGCATTGGGCTACACCTTC.

The chain carries TRBV5-4 and TRBJ2-1; D gene uncertain. The length of the CDR3 is 17 residues. Germline CDR1 is SGHNT and CDR2 is YYREEE (reference sequence). With 3 bases removed from V and 0 bases from J, the gap between germline ends came to 16 bases. The CDR3 is CASSSPDGFPSYNEQFF. In DNA form, the CDR3 reads TGTGCCAGCAGCTCACCCGACGGGTTTCCCTCCTACAATGAGCAGTTCTTC.

This sequence joins TRBV19 and TRBJ1-1, with D possibly being TRBD1 (5 bases). This CDR3 has 15 amino acids. Trimming took off 7 bases at V and 0 bases at J, with 15 bases between the two ends. The V gene's germline CDR1 is LNHDA and CDR2 SQIVND (reference sequence). The CDR3 coding sequence is TGTGCCAGTATAAGGCAGGGTCTGATGAACACTGAAGCTTTCTTT. Protein: CASIRQGLMNTEAFF.

The chain recombines TRBV27 with TRBJ2-3, with no clear D. The CDR3 contains 15 residues. Germline V CDR1 and CDR2: MNHEY, SMNVEV (reference sequence). V lost 3 bases to trimming and J lost 0 bases, with 10 bases between them. CDR3 sequence: CASSLRHSSTDTQYF. The CDR3 DNA is TGTGCCAGCAGTTTGCGCCACTCTAGCACAGATACGCAGTATTTT.

As for this clone: The DNA is omitted, as the CDR3 cannot be located on it reliably, and the CDR3 follows TCRdb's listing. V and J are TRBV28 and TRBJ1-2. From its first to its last residue, the CDR3 has 14 amino acids. CDR1 is MDHEN, CDR2 SYDVKM, per germline. The CDR3 loop reads CASSTSGGGYGYTF.

This chain links TRBV10-3 with TRBJ1-1; 8 nucleotides agree with TRBD1. Trimming at V came to 3 bases and at J to 3 bases, leaving 3 bases not matched to a gene. The germline gives CDR1 ENHRY, CDR2 SYGVKD. The CDR3 runs 14 residues. CDR3 bases: TGTGCCATCAGTGACTACAGGGGGGACACTGAAGCTTTCTTT. It yields the protein CAISDYRGDTEAFF.